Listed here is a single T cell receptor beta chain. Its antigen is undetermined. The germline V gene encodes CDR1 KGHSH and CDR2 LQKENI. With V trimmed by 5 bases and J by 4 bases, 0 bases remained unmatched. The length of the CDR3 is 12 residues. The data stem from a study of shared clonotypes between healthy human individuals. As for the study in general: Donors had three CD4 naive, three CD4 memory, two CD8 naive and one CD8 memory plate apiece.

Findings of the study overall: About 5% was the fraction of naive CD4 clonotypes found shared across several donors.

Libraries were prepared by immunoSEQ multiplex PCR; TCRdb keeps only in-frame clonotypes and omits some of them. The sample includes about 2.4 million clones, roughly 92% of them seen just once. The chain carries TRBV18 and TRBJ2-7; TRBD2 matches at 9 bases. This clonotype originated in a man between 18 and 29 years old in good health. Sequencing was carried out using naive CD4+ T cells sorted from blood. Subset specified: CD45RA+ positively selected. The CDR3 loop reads CASSAGGYEQYF. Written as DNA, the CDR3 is TGTGCCAGCTCAGCGGGGGGGTACGAGCAGTACTTC.